Listed below are T cell receptor beta chains from one sample, sequenced in a study of a mutant IDH1 vaccine in newly diagnosed glioma. No antigen is known for these receptors. Libraries were prepared by immunoSEQ multiplex PCR; TCRdb keeps only in-frame clonotypes and omits some of them. The table lists about 33,000 clones, roughly 80% of them singletons. The sequenced sample was PBMCs, obtained from a glioma patient whose treatment included an IDH1 peptide vaccine. Receptor source: a young woman with glioma. Each CDR3 is given with its conserved first and last residue. A D gene is named only where the DNA matches it firmly. Some rows mark clone size as missing; the rest say once, few, many or name a class of expanded clone.

J gene	clone size	CDR3 length	D gene	V gene	CDR3 protein	CDR3 DNA
TRBJ2-1	-	16	TRBD2	TRBV6-1	CASSEVAGGEVNEQFF	TGTGCCAGCAGTGAAGTAGCGGGAGGAGAGGTCAATGAGCAGTTCTTC
TRBJ2-5	-	16	TRBD2	TRBV4-3	CASSRRLAGEKETQYF	TGCGCCAGCAGCCGAAGACTAGCGGGAGAGAAGGAGACCCAGTACTTC
TRBJ2-1	-	13	TRBD2	TRBV6-1	CASLPGLVAEQFF	TGTGCCTCCCTACCGGGACTAGTTGCTGAGCAGTTCTTC
TRBJ2-3	-	12	-	TRBV6-1	CASRPPADTQYF	TGTGCCAGCAGGCCTCCGGCAGATACGCAGTATTTT
TRBJ1-2	-	14	TRBD1	TRBV6-6	CASIPGQGSPGYTF	TGTGCCAGCATCCCGGGACAGGGGTCTCCCGGCTACACCTTC
TRBJ2-1	-	15	-	TRBV7-8	CASSLADYSYNEQFF	TGTGCCAGCAGCCTGGCGGATTACTCCTACAATGAGCAGTTCTTC
TRBJ1-1	few	13	TRBD1	TRBV4-3	CASSLTGGTEAFF	TGCGCCAGCAGCCTCACAGGGGGCACTGAAGCTTTCTTT
TRBJ2-7	-	15	TRBD1	TRBV4-1	CASSPRGQGSYEQYF	TGCGCCAGCAGCCCCCGGGGACAGGGGTCCTACGAGCAGTACTTC
TRBJ2-3	-	14	TRBD1	TRBV4-3	CASRRQGAADTQYF	TGCGCCAGCAGACGGCAGGGGGCCGCAGATACGCAGTATTTT
TRBJ1-1	-	14	-	TRBV11-3	CASSLEGANTEAFF	TGTGCCAGCAGCTTAGAAGGAGCTAACACTGAAGCTTTCTTT
TRBJ2-2	-	15	TRBD2	TRBV13	CASSLERGVAGELFF	TGTGCCAGCAGCTTGGAGCGGGGGGTCGCCGGGGAGCTGTTTTTT
TRBJ1-6	-	15	-	TRBV6-4	CASSQTGLNNSPLHF	TGTGCCAGCAGTCAAACAGGGCTAAATAATTCACCCCTCCACTTT
TRBJ2-1	-	14	-	TRBV4-1	CASSQLGGLDEQFF	TGCGCCAGCAGCCAACTCGGGGGGCTGGATGAGCAGTTCTTC
TRBJ2-5	once	15	TRBD1	TRBV7-2	CASSSNDRVRETQYF	TGTGCCAGCAGCTCAAACGACAGGGTCCGGGAGACCCAGTACTTC
TRBJ2-1	-	15	-	TRBV12-5	CASGWGDRRGNEQFF	TGTGCTAGTGGTTGGGGCGACCGGCGTGGGAATGAGCAGTTCTTC
TRBJ2-1	once	14	TRBD2	TRBV7-6	CASSDTGTSSEQFF	TGTGCCAGCAGCGACACCGGGACTAGCAGTGAGCAGTTCTTC
TRBJ2-5	-	15	-	TRBV19	CASSIGGLNQETQYF	TGTGCCAGTAGTATCGGGGGACTCAACCAAGAGACCCAGTACTTC
TRBJ1-1	-	18	-	TRBV6-1	CASSEALVGSGPNTEAFF	TGTGCCAGCAGTGAAGCGCTGGTAGGGTCTGGACCGAACACTGAAGCTTTCTTT
TRBJ2-7	-	15	-	TRBV11-3	CASSSGSGTAYEQYF	TGTGCCAGCAGCTCAGGGTCCGGTACGGCCTACGAGCAGTACTTC
TRBJ2-4	-	15	-	TRBV7-9	CASSQPGFDKNIQYF	TGTGCCAGCAGCCAACCGGGGTTTGACAAAAACATTCAGTACTTC
TRBJ2-7	-	17	-	TRBV4-2	CASSQDPRTEDSYEQYF	TGTGCCAGCAGCCAAGATCCCAGGACAGAGGACTCCTACGAGCAGTACTTC
TRBJ1-1	-	13	-	TRBV30	CAGIQGDGTEAFF	TGTGCCGGAATACAGGGCGACGGCACTGAAGCTTTCTTT
TRBJ2-7	-	15	TRBD2	TRBV18	CASSPPAAGSYEQYF	TGTGCCAGCTCACCACCGGCAGCGGGGTCCTACGAGCAGTACTTC
TRBJ2-5	-	12	-	TRBV19	CASSTLLETQYF	TGTGCCAGTAGTACTCTCCTCGAGACCCAGTACTTC
TRBJ2-3	-	16	-	TRBV4-2	CASSQVSGISTDTQYF	TGTGCCAGCAGCCAAGTCTCAGGGATAAGCACAGATACGCAGTATTTT
TRBJ2-1	-	14	TRBD2	TRBV7-2	CASSRQPTSDEQFF	TGTGCCAGCAGCAGACAGCCGACTAGCGATGAGCAGTTCTTC
TRBJ2-7	-	15	TRBD1	TRBV7-6	CASSLVGTGAYEQYF	TGTGCCAGCAGCTTAGTGGGGACAGGGGCCTACGAGCAGTACTTC
TRBJ2-1	-	14	-	TRBV29-1	CSVDRSHPANEQFF	TGCAGCGTTGACAGATCCCATCCTGCTAATGAGCAGTTCTTC
TRBJ1-6	-	15	TRBD1	TRBV5-4	CASSLTDRGNSPLHF	TGTGCCAGCAGCCTTACCGACAGGGGTAATTCACCCCTCCACTTT
TRBJ2-2	-	13	-	TRBV6-5	CASSQGSRGGLFF	TGTGCCAGCAGTCAGGGCTCCAGGGGGGGTTTGTTTTTT
TRBJ2-1	-	16	-	TRBV4-3	CASSPSLVREDNEQFF	TGCGCCAGCAGCCCCTCCCTAGTTAGGGAGGACAATGAGCAGTTCTTC
TRBJ1-1	few	13	-	TRBV30	CGRTGTKNTEAFF	TGTGGACGTACCGGGACAAAGAACACTGAAGCTTTCTTT
TRBJ2-4	-	13	-	TRBV30	CAWRGLAKNIQYF	TGTGCCTGGAGGGGACTAGCCAAAAACATTCAGTACTTC
TRBJ1-1	-	14	-	TRBV7-8	CASSFDRRNTEAFF	TGTGCCAGCAGCTTTGACAGAAGGAACACTGAAGCTTTCTTT
TRBJ1-1	few	13	-	TRBV6-5	CASSLDRSTEAFF	TGTGCCAGCAGTTTGGACAGAAGCACTGAAGCTTTCTTT
TRBJ2-1	-	15	TRBD2	TRBV9	CASSPGLVSYNEQFF	TGTGCCAGCAGCCCAGGACTAGTTTCCTACAATGAGCAGTTCTTC
TRBJ2-7	-	16	TRBD1	TRBV6-5	CASSYWGQDSSYEQYF	TGTGCCAGCAGTTACTGGGGACAGGACTCCTCCTACGAGCAGTACTTC
TRBJ2-2	-	16	-	TRBV11-3	CASSLDRPGSAGELFF	TGTGCCAGCAGCTTAGATCGCCCGGGATCGGCCGGGGAGCTGTTTTTT
TRBJ1-5	-	15	-	TRBV6-5	CASSYSRGINQPQHF	TGTGCCAGCAGTTACTCGAGGGGCATCAATCAGCCCCAGCATTTT
TRBJ1-5	-	16	-	TRBV7-9	CASSSGAGASNQPQHF	TGTGCCAGCAGCTCCGGCGCGGGGGCTAGCAATCAGCCCCAGCATTTT
TRBJ2-2	-	12	-	TRBV28	CASTANTGELFF	TGTGCCAGCACCGCTAACACCGGGGAGCTGTTTTTT